This T cell receptor beta chain was captured in a study of a mutant IDH1 vaccine in newly diagnosed glioma. The wider study: In some groups vaccination began 4-6 weeks post-radiotherapy; others received it with temozolomide.

Details on this clone: Its cognate antigen is unknown.

The CDR3 loop spans 15 amino acids. From germline, CDR1 is MGHRA and CDR2 YSYEKL. V lost 1 base to trimming and J lost 5 bases; unmatched junction nucleotides: 2. Produced via immunoSEQ multiplex PCR; TCRdb's table is partial and in-frame only. This sample carries approximately 21,000 clones, approximately 89% of them seen once, and the ten largest clones take around 6%. Time point reported: week 11, during vaccination. Mutant IDH1 20-mer peptide, at 300 ug, made up each vaccine dose, with topical imiquimod. This rearrangement joins TRBV4-1 to TRBJ1-4; 9 bases are shared with TRBD1. Sequenced material: PBMCs, taken from a glioma patient whose treatment included an IDH1 peptide vaccine. This receptor was obtained from a woman aged 40 to 55 with glioma. CDR3 sequence reads: CASSQVGQGNEKLFF. CDR3 in DNA: TGCGCCAGCAGCCAAGTAGGACAGGGGAATGAAAAACTGTTTTTT.